This TCR beta chain was sequenced in a study of monozygotic twins with inflammatory bowel disease. After re-calling the 5' RACE reads, TCRdb lists one entry per CDR3 protein, DNA absent. Here the sample table reports a few hundred thousand distinct CDR3 sequences. The CDR3 contains 14 residues. The germline V gene encodes CDR1 DFQATT and CDR2 SNEGSKA (reference sequence). The chain recombines TRBV20-1 with TRBJ2-1; without DNA, the TCRdb call of TRBD2 cannot be checked. The clonotype originates from a human donor with ulcerative colitis or Crohn's disease, or a healthy co-twin of an affected twin (not recorded which). Sequencing was performed on blood. The CDR3 sequence is CSASPPNSYNEQFF.